This T cell receptor beta chain was observed in a study of human T cells and chemical hapten exposure. Background on the study: Sensitization was performed using 2% DPC on an approximately 2 cm by approximately 2 cm upper inner arm skin site. Patients' scalps got diphenylcyclopropenone weekly throughout the roughly 25-week study.

Germline V CDR1 and CDR2: MNHEY, SMNVEV (reference sequence). Trimming pared 4 bases from V and 1 base from J, leaving 16 bases between. The CDR3 is 16 residues long. Unique molecular identifiers were linked by the library to individual cDNA molecules. MiXCR was run by TCRdb on the RACE reads, yielding one entry per CDR3 protein. Of 60,000 to 80,000 distinct CDR3 sequences in the sample, more than 30% were seen once. This clonotype was seen only a few times. Specified time point: patch test 1, 2 weeks after DPC sensitization. The treatment was: therapeutic diphenylcyclopropenone sensitization with weekly scalp DPC. Patients had alopecia, were aged 18 to 70, and were not pregnant.

This clonotype was obtained from a man aged 35-49 years with alopecia areata. Some clones in this sample may be carry-over from other donors' samples. This chain joins TRBV27 and TRBJ2-5; D unclear. The source material was whole blood, sampled in connection with sensitization to the hapten diphenylcyclopropenone (DPC). CDR3 sequence reads: CASSSVSAVSQETQYF. CDR3 nucleotides: TGTGCCAGCAGTTCTGTCTCAGCCGTGAGCCAAGAGACCCAGTACTTC.